The entry that follows covers one TCR beta chain sequence. The antigen remains unidentified. Sequencing used immunoSEQ multiplex PCR; TCRdb keeps in-frame clones, though not all of them. The data show about 2,000 clones, over 75% seen once. Time point specified: proximal margin of the surgical specimen (macroscopically non-inflamed). The data belong to a study of T cell repertoires in ileal Crohn's disease. Study-level background: At surgery, approximately 33% of patients smoked, with median disease duration 7.9 years. The MI sample came from the proximal margin of the surgical specimen. Study-wide findings and caveats: Compared with CD4 T cells, sorted CD8 cells carried more expanded clones. All patients with clonality above 26.8% had endoscopic recurrence.

Material: ileal tissue. This TCR came from an adult with Crohn's disease.

CDR3 sequence reads: CATGDRVATDTQYF. CDR3 DNA: TGTGCCACCGGGGACAGGGTGGCGACAGATACGCAGTATTTT. The chain employs TRBV7-9 and TRBJ2-3, with TRBD1 matching 9 bases. Looked up from germline, CDR1 is SEHNR and CDR2 is FQNEAQ (reference sequence). The CDR3 extends over 14 amino acids. The ends lost 10 bases at V and 3 bases at J; junction bases unmatched: 8.